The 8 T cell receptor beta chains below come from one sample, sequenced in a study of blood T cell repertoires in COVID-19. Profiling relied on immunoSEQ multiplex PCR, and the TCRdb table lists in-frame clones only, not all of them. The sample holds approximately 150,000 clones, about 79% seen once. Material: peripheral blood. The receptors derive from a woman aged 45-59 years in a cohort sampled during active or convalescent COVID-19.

In DNA form, the CDR3 reads TGTGCCAGCAGCTTAGACCGGCGCAGGGGGCGCGGGGAGACCCAGTACTTC. As protein: CASSLDRRRGRGETQYF. V usage is TRBV11-2 and J usage is TRBJ2-5, with 8 bases identical to TRBD1. The V segment lost 0 bases and the J segment 5 bases; nucleotides outside the gene matches: 11. The V gene's germline CDR1 is SGHAT and CDR2 FQNNGV. The CDR3 runs to 17 residues.

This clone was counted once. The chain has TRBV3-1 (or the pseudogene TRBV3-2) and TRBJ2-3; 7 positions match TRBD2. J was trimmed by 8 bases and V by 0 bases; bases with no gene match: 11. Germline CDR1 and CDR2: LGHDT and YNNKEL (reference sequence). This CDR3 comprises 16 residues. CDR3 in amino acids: CASSQESGLGPATQYF. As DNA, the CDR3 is TGTGCCAGCAGCCAAGAGTCCGGACTAGGACCCGCTACGCAGTATTTT.

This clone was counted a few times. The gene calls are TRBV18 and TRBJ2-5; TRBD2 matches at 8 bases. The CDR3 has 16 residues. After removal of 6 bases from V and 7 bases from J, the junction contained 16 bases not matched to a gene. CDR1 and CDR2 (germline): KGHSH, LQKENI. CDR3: CASSAETGGPFGTQYF. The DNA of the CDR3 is TGTGCCAGCTCTGCGGAAACGGGGGGGCCTTTCGGGACCCAGTACTTC.

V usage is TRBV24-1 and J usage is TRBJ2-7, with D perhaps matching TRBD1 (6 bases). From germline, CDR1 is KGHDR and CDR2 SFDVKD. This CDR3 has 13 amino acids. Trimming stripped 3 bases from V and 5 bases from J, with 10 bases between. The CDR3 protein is CATSDQDSHEQYF. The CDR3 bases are TGTGCCACCAGTGATCAGGACAGCCACGAGCAGTACTTC.

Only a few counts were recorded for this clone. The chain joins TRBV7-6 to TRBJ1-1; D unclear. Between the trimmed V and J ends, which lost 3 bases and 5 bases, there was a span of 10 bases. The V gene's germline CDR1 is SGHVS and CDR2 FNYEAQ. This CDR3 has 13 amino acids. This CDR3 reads CASSFSGNTEAFF. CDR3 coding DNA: TGTGCCAGCAGCTTCAGCGGGAATACTGAAGCTTTCTTT. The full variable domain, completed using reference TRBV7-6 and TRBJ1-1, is GAGVSQSPRYKVTKRGQDVALRCDPISGHVSLYWYRQALGQGPEFLTYFNYEAQQDKSGLPNDRFSAERPEGSISTLTIQRTEQRDSAMYRCASSFSGNTEAFFGQGTRLTVV.

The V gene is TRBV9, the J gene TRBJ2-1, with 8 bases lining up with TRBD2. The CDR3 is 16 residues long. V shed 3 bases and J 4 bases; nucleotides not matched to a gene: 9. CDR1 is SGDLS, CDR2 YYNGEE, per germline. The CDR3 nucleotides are TGTGCCAGCAGCGGGGACGGGGGGGCCCTGTACAATGAGCAGTTCTTC. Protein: CASSGDGGALYNEQFF.

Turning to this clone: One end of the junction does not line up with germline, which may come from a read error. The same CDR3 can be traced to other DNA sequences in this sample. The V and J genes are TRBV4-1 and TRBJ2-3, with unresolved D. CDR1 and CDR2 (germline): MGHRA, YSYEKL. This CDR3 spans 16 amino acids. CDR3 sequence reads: CASSQGQTSSTDTQYF. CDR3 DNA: TGCGCCAGCAGCCAGGGCCAAACATCGAGCACAGATACACAGTATTTT.

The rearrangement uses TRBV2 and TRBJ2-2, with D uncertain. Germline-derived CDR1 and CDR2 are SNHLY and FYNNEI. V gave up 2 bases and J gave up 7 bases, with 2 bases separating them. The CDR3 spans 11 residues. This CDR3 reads CASSELGELFF. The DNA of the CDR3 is TGTGCCAGCAGTGAACTCGGGGAGCTGTTTTTT.